This T cell receptor (beta chain) comes out of a study of blood T cell repertoires in COVID-19. Study as a whole: Whether acute or convalescent, the COVID-19 samples came from the United States, Italy and Spain. The cDNA or gDNA used as material had been derived from T cells, B-cell-depleted T cells, or PBMCs.

Per the germline V gene, CDR1 is MNHEY and CDR2 is SVGAGI. V was cut by 1 base and J by 7 bases, with 16 bases left in between. The length of the CDR3 is 15 residues. Authors' analysis steps: Reference gene primers were amplified, and this amplification served to estimate nucleated cell counts. Sequencing used immunoSEQ multiplex PCR; TCRdb keeps in-frame clones, though not all of them. The D gene and trimming were derived from the DNA, and the V and J assignments and clone size from that table. The repertoire holds about 170,000 clones, with under 90% as singletons. The sample consisted of peripheral blood. The chain recombines TRBV6-5 with TRBJ1-2; possibly TRBD1 for D (5 bases). The receptor's source is an elderly woman with active or convalescent COVID-19. Written as DNA, the CDR3 is TGTGCCAGCAGTTACTTAAGACAGTCTTCCCGTGGCTACACCTTC. Its protein is CASSYLRQSSRGYTF.